A single sample is the source of the 4 T cell receptor beta chains below, sequenced in a study of blood T cell repertoires in COVID-19. This table comes from immunoSEQ multiplex PCR, and its TCRdb copy is limited to in-frame clones, with some not included. Of 250,000 to 350,000 clones listed, 85% to 90% are singletons. Sequencing was done on a sample of PBMCs or T cells enriched from blood (not recorded which). The receptor set was obtained from a young woman with acute COVID-19.

This chain joins TRBV2 and TRBJ2-7; 7 positions match TRBD2. CDR3 size: 13 residues. Germline V CDR1 and CDR2: SNHLY, FYNNEI. V lost 10 bases and J lost 0; bases outside the gene matches: 6. The CDR3 here is CAILGGTSYEQYF. Written as DNA, the CDR3 is TGTGCCATACTGGGGGGGACCTCCTACGAGCAGTACTTC. Full variable domain (remainder filled in from reference TRBV2 and TRBJ2-7): EPEVTQTPSHQVTQMGQEVILRCVPISNHLYFYWYRQILGQKVEFLVSFYNNEISEKSEIFDDQFSVERPDGSNFTLKIRSTKLEDSAMYFCAILGGTSYEQYFGPGTRLTVT.

The chain recombines TRBV28 with TRBJ1-2; TRBD1 aligns across 7 bases. Per the germline V gene, CDR1 is MDHEN and CDR2 is SYDVKM. Losses at the gene ends were 7 bases for V and 0 bases for J; bases not matched to a gene: 8. This CDR3 contains 15 residues. CDR3: CASTEWDSSNYGYTF. The DNA for the CDR3 is TGTGCCAGCACCGAATGGGACAGTTCTAACTATGGCTACACCTTC.

This clone has only a few counts. The chain couples TRBV24-1 to TRBJ1-1; possible D gene TRBD1, 6 bases. V lost 7 bases, J lost 0 bases, and 11 bases lay in between. The CDR3 spans 14 residues. Germline assignment: CDR1 KGHDR and CDR2 SFDVKD. The CDR3 region has the DNA TGTGCCACCAGGGGGGCTCGGATGAACACTGAAGCTTTCTTT. This encodes CATRGARMNTEAFF.

The DNA for the CDR3 is TGTGCCAGCAGTTCAACCGGGGAGCTGTTTTTT. This encodes CASSSTGELFF. The V and J genes are TRBV12-3 or TRBV12-4 and TRBJ2-2; D remains unclear. This CDR3 is built from 11 residues. The V and J ends lost 4 bases and 5 bases respectively, with 2 bases between them.